This TCR beta chain stems from a study of cytomegalovirus exposure and HLA in healthy donors. The sample holds one count of this clone. The PCR used 60 Vbeta and 13 Jbeta primers. Clones were read by immunoSEQ multiplex PCR, and TCRdb kept only the in-frame ones, dropping some. The sample yields some 200,000 clones, 75% to 80% seen once. The CDR3 is made up of 17 amino acids. In germline, CDR1 is MDHEN, CDR2 SYDVKM. Trimming took 3 bases from V and 4 from J, leaving 21 bases between them. What was sequenced was PBMCs. The V gene is TRBV28, the J gene TRBJ1-1; possibly TRBD1 for D (5 bases). This receptor was identified in a female donor in good health and CMV-seronegative. The CDR3 here is CASSFVRGEAVPTEAFF. The CDR3, as DNA: TGTGCCAGCAGTTTCGTGCGGGGGGAAGCGGTCCCCACTGAAGCTTTCTTT.